The 10 T cell receptor beta chains presented below share a single source sample, sequenced in a study of Graves' ophthalmopathy and Graves' hyperthyroidism (dated by TCRdb to 2016 to 2019). Instrument on record: Illumina HiSeq 2000. TCR beta CDR3 regions were amplified from RNA transcripts for repertoire sequencing. HTBI primers and the Qiagen OneStep RT-PCR kit were used in a first-round RT-PCR, which was followed by a second-round multiplex PCR, size selection and purification. In-frame beta chains were kept once TCRdb had trimmed the public reads at Q25 with fastp and called clones with MiXCR. Duplicate CDR3 protein sequences are folded into a single record with the most common DNA and genes. The sample table holds hundreds of thousands of distinct CDR3 sequences, of which 22% were seen once. The top ten clones comprise approximately 6.9% of the sample. Sequenced input: peripheral blood. The receptors were sampled from a young woman with stable Graves' hyperthyroidism. Some clones in this sample may be carry-over from other donors' samples. Donor details come from another sample of the same person, matched by shared clones.

The chain joins TRBV28 to TRBJ1-5, with a tentative D call TRBD1 (5 bases). Germline CDR1 is MDHEN and CDR2 is SYDVKM. V dropped 5 bases and J dropped 0 bases, with 11 bases sitting between them. This CDR3 is built from 15 residues. The CDR3 is CASSGGTGSNQPQHF. CDR3 bases: TGTGCCAGCAGTGGGGGAACTGGTAGCAATCAGCCCCAGCATTTT.

This clonotype was counted ten times or more. The CDR3 DNA reads TGCAGTGCTAGATCTGACGTAATCAATCAGCCCCAGCATTTT. The encoded protein is CSARSDVINQPQHF. The J gene is TRBJ1-5, the V gene TRBV20-1; D remains ambiguous. The V and J ends lost 2 bases and 3 bases respectively, with 11 bases between them. Germline CDR1 DFQATT, CDR2 SNEGSKA (reference sequence). There are 14 residues in the CDR3.

Comments on this clonotype: The conserved closing phenylalanine or tryptophan is absent in this CDR3, likely reflecting a read error. The limits of the CDR3 on the DNA are not certain, so only TCRdb's listed CDR3 is given. V gene TRBV6-1 combines with J gene TRBJ1-5; the table gives TRBD1 as D, unverified against the DNA. Germline CDR1 MNHNS, CDR2 SASEGT. From its first to its last residue, the CDR3 has 15 amino acids. CDR3 residues: CASSDGGGRNQPQRV.

This clonotype occurred many times. Written as DNA, the CDR3 is TGTGCCAGCAGTTACTCGGACACCCTCGAAGCTTTCTTT. Translation: CASSYSDTLEAFF. The genes are TRBV6-2 or TRBV6-3 and TRBJ1-1; D is possibly TRBD1 (5 bases). Per germline, CDR1 MNHEY and CDR2 SVGEGT. V was cut by 0 bases and J by 8 bases, with 10 bases left in between. This CDR3 contains 13 residues.

This clonotype appeared many times. The chain employs TRBV7-2 and TRBJ1-6; D remains ambiguous. Germline assignment: CDR1 SGHTA and CDR2 FQGNSA. CDR3 size: 15 residues. The V end was cut by 1 base, the J end by 4 bases, with 8 bases between. CDR3 loop: CASSLGVSYNSPLHF. The CDR3 DNA reads TGTGCCAGCAGCTTAGGCGTGTCATATAATTCACCCCTCCACTTT.

This clonotype was detected many times. This rearrangement joins TRBV25-1 to TRBJ1-2; 7 nucleotides align to TRBD1. J was trimmed by 8 bases and V by 3 bases; bases with no gene match: 12. The CDR3 is made up of 15 amino acids. CDR1 is MGHDK and CDR2 is SYGVNS in the germline V gene. The CDR3 sequence: CASSETPTGFNGYTF. CDR3 in DNA: TGTGCCAGCAGTGAGACCCCGACAGGGTTTAACGGCTACACCTTC.

As for this clonotype: A much larger clone lies one base from this, so it may be a read error. This sequence joins TRBV4-1 and TRBJ2-7; maybe TRBD2 (6 bases). There are 15 residues in the CDR3. Germline assignment: CDR1 MGHRA and CDR2 YSYEKL. The CDR3 spells CASIQGSGSSYEQYF. Here the CDR3 DNA reads TGCGCCAGCATCCAAGGTTCCGGGAGCTCCTACGAGCAGTACTTC.

This clonotype has just a few counts. A junction boundary mismatches the germline segment, possibly from a read error. The V call is TRBV27, the J call TRBJ2-5, with a weak D call TRBD2 (6 bases). Germline CDR1 is MNHEY and CDR2 is SMNVEV (reference sequence). The CDR3 contains 13 residues. The CDR3 nucleotides are TGTGCCAGCAGTGGAGGGGTGGGAGAGACCAAGTACTTC. Translation gives CASSGGVGETKYF.

V is TRBV28 and J is TRBJ1-5, with D possibly matching TRBD1 (6 bases). Germline loops: CDR1 MDHEN, CDR2 SYDVKM. Trimming took off 7 bases at V and 0 bases at J, with 19 bases between the two ends. The CDR3 sequence is 17 residues long. CDR3 loop: CASTRGLGAYSNQPQHF. The CDR3 coding sequence is TGTGCCAGCACCCGGGGGCTAGGGGCATATAGCAATCAGCCCCAGCATTTT.

The sample holds many counts of this clonotype. The rearrangement links TRBV4-1 to TRBJ2-7; 8 bases match TRBD1. CDR1 and CDR2 from the germline V gene are MGHRA and YSYEKL. This CDR3 spans 19 amino acids. The V gene end was trimmed by 0 bases and the J gene end by 2 bases; junction bases not matched to a gene: 15. The CDR3 region is CASSQERRQGSSRTYEQYF. The CDR3 nucleotides are TGCGCCAGCAGCCAAGAGCGTCGACAGGGGAGTTCAAGGACCTACGAGCAGTACTTC.